This TCR beta chain was sequenced during a study of molecular identifiers for immune sequencing clone quantification. Broader study findings: Among effectors, clones above 20 RNA copies held over 97% of molecules; among naive cells, under 1%. Underestimated sizes of highly expanded clones could result from identical TCR molecules that share a barcode. Jurkat TCR RNA spiked in from one cell (amid 800,000 to 1,000,000 naive cells) was reportedly detectable.

This clonotype has just a few counts. Its antigen is currently unknown. Between the trimmed V and J ends, which lost 3 bases and 8 bases, there was a span of 13 bases. The CDR3 is 13 residues long. Germline V gene sequence: CDR1 MNHEY, CDR2 SMNVEV (reference sequence). Previously described methods and listed TCR primers were used for bulk TCR libraries. TCRdb re-called the PCR reads through MiXCR, storing one row per CDR3 protein. The sample includes hundreds of thousands of distinct CDR3 sequences, 25% of them seen just once. This sequence was found in a human donor in good health. Some libraries in this study had Jurkat cell RNA spiked in. Material: naive CD8+ T cells from blood, with Jurkat cell RNA spiked in. Subset meaning: FACS-sorted CD8+CD4-CCR7+CD45RA+ naive T cells. The genes are TRBV27 and TRBJ1-2; no clear D. The CDR3: CASSLNGQWGYTF. CDR3 nucleotides: TGTGCCAGCAGTTTGAACGGTCAATGGGGCTACACCTTC.